These 8 T cell receptor beta chains were sequenced from one sample in a study of T cell responses to AZD1222 COVID-19 vaccine. Sequenced by immunoSEQ multiplex PCR; TCRdb stores in-frame clones only, minus some. This table holds 30,000 to 35,000 clones, over 75% found once. The specimen was peripheral blood, collected 28 days after the second AZD1222 dose. These receptors were collected from an adult who received the AZD1222 COVID-19 vaccine.

This clone was counted only a few times. The chain carries TRBV25-1 and TRBJ2-7, with TRBD1 matching over 10 bases. Unmatched junction bases numbered 10, after V lost 6 bases and J lost 5 bases. Germline V gives CDR1 MGHDK, CDR2 SYGVNS. The CDR3 sequence is 15 residues long. Written as DNA, the CDR3 is TGTGCCAGCAGAGACCCCGGGACAGGGGACAACGAGCAGTACTTC. This codes for CASRDPGTGDNEQYF.

The V call is TRBV6-5, the J call TRBJ2-3, with 10 positions matching TRBD1. Germline loops: CDR1 MNHEY, CDR2 SVGAGI. This CDR3 spans 15 amino acids. J gave up 3 bases and V 6 bases, and 6 bases lay outside the gene matches. Written as DNA, the CDR3 is TGTGCCAGCAGCCGGACAGGGGGTGAGACAGATACGCAGTATTTT. Translating gives CASSRTGGETDTQYF.

V usage is TRBV12-3 or TRBV12-4 and J usage is TRBJ1-2; no clear D. CDR3 size: 13 residues. V was trimmed by 3 bases and J by 8 bases, leaving 13 bases between them. The CDR3 DNA follows: TGTGCCAGCAGTTTCTATGCGTCGGGGGGCTACACCTTC. This sequence encodes CASSFYASGGYTF.

The chain links TRBV18 to TRBJ2-2; no clear D. The CDR3 extends over 15 amino acids. Trimming removed 1 base from V and 6 bases from J, with 12 bases in between. From germline, CDR1 is KGHSH and CDR2 LQKENI. The CDR3 DNA is TGTGCCAGCTCACCACGGGAAGATCTTCCCGGGGAGCTGTTTTTT. This gives the protein CASSPREDLPGELFF.

The rearrangement links TRBV7-8 to TRBJ2-7, with D hard to call. From germline, CDR1 is SGHVS and CDR2 FQNEAQ. Trimming pared 5 bases from V and 0 bases from J, leaving 11 bases between. CDR3 size: 14 residues. The CDR3 nucleotides are TGTGCCAGCAGCCAAGAGGTCAGCTCCTACGAGCAGTACTTC. It yields the protein CASSQEVSSYEQYF.

This rearrangement joins TRBV5-1 to TRBJ2-3, with 7 positions matching TRBD2. CDR3 length: 13 residues. Trimming took 4 bases from V and 5 from J; bases not matched to a gene: 4. The germline CDR1 and CDR2 sequences are SGHRS and YFSETQ. The CDR3, as DNA: TGCGCCAGCAGCCGGGACTATCAAGATACGCAGTATTTT. It is translated as CASSRDYQDTQYF.

V and J are TRBV14 and TRBJ1-2, with D unresolved. Germline lookup yields CDR1 SGHDN and CDR2 FVKESK. Trimming took off 3 bases at V and 2 bases at J, with 22 bases between the two ends. The CDR3 runs to 18 residues. The CDR3 coding sequence is TGTGCCAGCAGCCACTCCCCACCCGGCAGTCTTAGGAACTATGGCTACACCTTC. This codes for CASSHSPPGSLRNYGYTF.

The chain carries TRBV7-3 and TRBJ2-1; D unclear. Per germline, CDR1 SGHTA and CDR2 FQGTGA. The CDR3 sequence is 15 residues long. The V and J ends lost 3 bases and 8 bases respectively, with 17 bases between them. Here the CDR3 reads CASSFGVSGIDEQFF. CDR3 coding DNA: TGTGCCAGCAGCTTTGGGGTTTCAGGTATCGATGAGCAGTTCTTC. The variable domain in full, completed from reference TRBV7-3 and TRBJ2-1, reads GAGVSQTPSNKVTEKGKYVELRCDPISGHTALYWYRQSLGQGPEFLIYFQGTGAADDSGLPNDRFFAVRPEGSVSTLKIQRTERGDSAVYLCASSFGVSGIDEQFFGPGTRLTVL.